One and the same sample provided the 27 T cell receptor beta chains below, sequenced in a study of regulatory T cells in long-lasting Graves disease (dated by TCRdb to about 2021). The library was generated by multiplex PCR. The reads were generated on an Illumina HiSeq 4000. TCR beta libraries were built with iRepertoire HTBI primers and Arm-PCR amplification of CDR3 regions. TCRdb applied fastp at Q25 and MiXCR to the public reads, then kept only in-frame beta chains. Identical CDR3 protein sequences are pooled into one entry, listed with their most common genes and DNA. This sample holds about 420,000 distinct CDR3 sequences; about a sixth were observed only once. The ten largest clones take up 20% to 25% of the sample. Read against the paper, the sample's time point label means: newly diagnosed GD, antithyroid drugs for less than 3 months. For both TCR sequencing and RNA sequencing, RNA was extracted from PBMCs in TRIzol.

A further study also used this sample, focusing on T cells in Graves' hyperthyroidism and ophthalmopathy.

The source material was peripheral blood mononuclear cells (PBMCs), sampled at new diagnosis, from a patient treated with antithyroid drugs. The receptors originated from a young woman with Graves disease. Donor details come from another sample of the same person, matched by shared clones.

The rearrangement links TRBV7-3 to TRBJ2-1, with D possibly TRBD2 on 5 matching bases. The CDR3 runs 13 residues. Germline CDR1 reads SGHTA; CDR2 reads FQGTGA. The V and J ends lost 5 bases and 5 bases respectively, with 10 bases between them. CDR3 protein: CASSPAGDNEQFF. For the CDR3, the DNA is TGTGCCAGCAGCCCCGCCGGGGACAATGAGCAGTTCTTC.

A few counts support this clonotype. The chain is built from TRBV6-4 and TRBJ1-1, with D tentatively TRBD1 (5 bases). CDR1 and CDR2 from the germline V gene are MRHNA and SNTAGT. Trimming left V 4 bases short and J 0 bases short, with 15 bases between. The CDR3 has 16 residues. CDR3 DNA sequence: TGTGCCAGCAGTGTCTCCGCAGGGAGAGTGAACACTGAAGCTTTCTTT. Protein sequence: CASSVSAGRVNTEAFF.

Concerning this clonotype: One base away lies a much larger clone, so this may be a sequencing read error. This sequence joins TRBV28 and TRBJ2-1, with D perhaps matching TRBD2 (6 bases). Germline CDR1 and CDR2: MDHEN and SYDVKM. The CDR3 has 13 amino acids. Trimming took 7 bases from V and 9 from J, leaving 16 bases between them. The CDR3 spells CASTWTGGLEQFF. In nucleotides, the CDR3 is TGTGCCAGCACATGGACCGGGGGTCTTGAGCAGTTCTTC.

This clonotype was detected once. The chain employs TRBV19 and TRBJ2-6; 7 nucleotides line up with TRBD1. CDR1 and CDR2 (germline): LNHDA, SQIVND (reference sequence). CDR3 length equals 15 residues. J was trimmed by 2 bases and V by 5 bases; bases with no gene match: 3. The CDR3 DNA reads TGTGCCAGTAGTGTAACAGGGGCTGGGGCCAACGTCCTGACTTTC. The encoded protein is CASSVTGAGANVLTF.

The chain joins TRBV5-6 to TRBJ2-3; no definite D call. V shed 0 bases and J shed 5 bases, with 13 bases lying between them. This CDR3 is built from 15 residues. From germline, CDR1 is SGHDT and CDR2 YYEEEE. The CDR3 spells CASSLDIVIRDTQYF. As DNA, the CDR3 is TGTGCCAGCAGCTTGGATATAGTGATTCGAGATACGCAGTATTTT.

The chain combines TRBV7-9 with TRBJ1-1; weak D call: TRBD1 (5 bases). Germline CDR1 is SEHNR and CDR2 is FQNEAQ (reference sequence). Trimming pared 3 bases from V and 6 bases from J, leaving 14 bases between. The length of the CDR3 is 14 residues. Written as DNA, the CDR3 is TGTGCCAGCAGCTTCCAAAACGGGGCGCCTGAAGCTTTCTTT. Translating gives CASSFQNGAPEAFF.

This clonotype was detected ten times or more. This chain connects TRBV28 to TRBJ1-2; the match to TRBD1 covers 8 bases. V lost 8 bases, J lost 4 bases, and 6 bases stayed unmatched. Looked up from germline, CDR1 is MDHEN and CDR2 is SYDVKM. The CDR3 covers 13 residues. CDR3 sequence (DNA): TGTGCCAGCTGGACAGGGTCCTTCTATGGCTACACCTTC. It yields the protein CASWTGSFYGYTF.

This clonotype has ten or more counts. The CDR3 loop reads CASNRLADIRGEQFF. As DNA, the CDR3 is TGTGCCAGCAACCGGCTAGCGGACATCCGGGGTGAGCAGTTCTTC. V and J are TRBV27 and TRBJ2-1; 7 nucleotides match TRBD2. This CDR3 is 15 amino acids long. CDR1 and CDR2 (germline): MNHEY, SMNVEV (reference sequence). With V trimmed by 7 bases and J by 9 bases, 15 bases remained unmatched.

This clonotype was seen repeatedly, ten times or more. The V gene is TRBV11-1, the J gene TRBJ2-1; 7 bases match TRBD1. The germline CDR1 and CDR2 sequences are SGHAT and FQDESV (reference sequence). The CDR3 extends over 13 amino acids. V lost 3 bases, J lost 10 bases, and 6 bases stayed unmatched. This chain's CDR3 is CASSFDRATEQFF. The CDR3 region has the DNA TGTGCCAGCAGCTTCGACAGGGCTACCGAGCAGTTCTTC.

The chain joins TRBV2 to TRBJ1-5, with 11 bases aligning to TRBD1. J was trimmed by 7 bases and V by 3 bases; bases with no gene match: 8. The length of the CDR3 is 16 residues. The germline V gene has CDR1 SNHLY and CDR2 FYNNEI. CDR3: CASSDRGQGAHQPQHF. The CDR3 nucleotides read TGTGCCAGCAGTGACAGAGGACAGGGGGCTCACCAGCCCCAGCATTTT.

A note on this clonotype: A much larger clone lies one base from this, so it may be a read error. V is TRBV5-1 and J is TRBJ2-1; 7 bases line up with TRBD2. CDR1 is SGHRS, CDR2 YFSETQ, per germline. The CDR3 is 17 residues long. CDR3 in DNA: TGCGCCAGCAGCCCTTACCACCGGACTAGGACCTACGATGAGCAGTTCTTC. Translated, it gives CASSPYHRTRTYDEQFF.

This clonotype was detected a few times. The rearrangement joins TRBV24-1 to TRBJ2-1; no definite D call. There are 13 residues in the CDR3. The germline gives CDR1 KGHDR, CDR2 SFDVKD. The V and J ends lost 5 bases and 4 bases respectively, with 8 bases between them. CDR3 sequence: CATSAARYNEQFF. The CDR3 DNA follows: TGTGCCACCAGTGCCGCCAGGTACAATGAGCAGTTCTTC.

The rearrangement links TRBV5-1 to TRBJ2-3; TRBD2 is a possible D gene (5 bases). There are 14 residues in the CDR3. Between the trimmed V and J ends, which lost 6 bases and 4 bases, there was a span of 15 bases. Germline V gene data show CDR1 as SGHRS and CDR2 as YFSETQ. This CDR3 reads CASKRAGYSDTQYF. DNA for the CDR3: TGCGCCAGCAAGAGGGCTGGGTATTCAGATACGCAGTATTTT. Looking up the rest from reference TRBV5-1 and TRBJ2-3 gives the full variable domain: KAGVTQTPRYLIKTRGQQVTLSCSPISGHRSVSWYQQTPGQGLQFLFEYFSETQRNKGNFPGRFSGRQFSNSRSEMNVSTLELGDSALYLCASKRAGYSDTQYFGPGTRLTVL.

This clonotype was recorded many times. V usage is TRBV2 and J usage is TRBJ2-7; the D gene is possibly TRBD1 (6 bases). The CDR3 sequence is 14 residues long. Germline CDR1 reads SNHLY; CDR2 reads FYNNEI. V was shortened by 5 bases and J by 4 bases, with 15 bases between the two germline ends. CDR3 coding DNA: TGTGCCAGCAGTCAAAGGACAGCTGTTTACGAGCAGTACTTC. This encodes CASSQRTAVYEQYF. Using reference TRBV2 and TRBJ2-7 for the parts outside the CDR3, the full variable domain is EPEVTQTPSHQVTQMGQEVILRCVPISNHLYFYWYRQILGQKVEFLVSFYNNEISEKSEIFDDQFSVERPDGSNFTLKIRSTKLEDSAMYFCASSQRTAVYEQYFGPGTRLTVT.

This clonotype has ten or more counts. The chain joins TRBV28 to TRBJ1-2; 12 nucleotides match TRBD1. This CDR3 contains 15 residues. Trimming took 5 bases from V and 6 from J; bases not matched to a gene: 7. Germline CDR1 MDHEN, CDR2 SYDVKM. The CDR3 nucleotides are TGTGCCAGCAGTCCCCCGGGACAGGGGGCGGATGGCTACACCTTC. Its protein is CASSPPGQGADGYTF.

This chain uses TRBV11-2 with TRBJ2-7; 10 bases are shared with TRBD1. The CDR3 totals 13 residues. V trimming: 4 bases; J trimming: 5 bases; junction bases outside the gene matches: 2. Germline V lookup: CDR1 SGHAT, CDR2 FQNNGV. CDR3 sequence: CASSSDRGNEQYF. The CDR3, as DNA: TGTGCCAGCAGCTCGGACAGGGGGAACGAGCAGTACTTC.

V is TRBV5-1 and J is TRBJ2-2, with 11 bases identical to TRBD2. The germline V gene encodes CDR1 SGHRS and CDR2 YFSETQ. The CDR3 has 15 residues. V was clipped by 2 bases and J by 6 bases; unmatched bases: 3. CDR3 nucleotides: TGCGCCAGCAGCTTCACTAGCGGGAGTTCCGGGGAGCTGTTTTTT. It specifies CASSFTSGSSGELFF.

This clonotype showed up just a few times. The chain carries TRBV7-2 and TRBJ2-7; 7 bases agree with TRBD1. The junction had 8 bases not matched to a gene; V was cut back by 3 bases and J by 6 bases. The CDR3 consists of 14 residues. CDR1 is SGHTA and CDR2 is FQGNSA in the germline V gene. In DNA form, the CDR3 reads TGTGCCAGCAGCTTTACCGGGACAGCTTCCGAGCAGTACTTC. Its protein product is CASSFTGTASEQYF.

This clonotype has just a few counts. The chain joins TRBV7-3 to TRBJ2-1, with D perhaps TRBD1 (6 bases). Germline loops: CDR1 SGHTA, CDR2 FQGTGA. The CDR3 is 13 amino acids. V was pared by 2 bases and J by 8 bases, with 10 bases between. As DNA, the CDR3 is TGTGCCAGCAGCTTACTCCCAGGGGATGAGCAGTTCTTC. Residues: CASSLLPGDEQFF. The whole variable domain, filled in from reference TRBV7-3 and TRBJ2-1, reads GAGVSQTPSNKVTEKGKYVELRCDPISGHTALYWYRQSLGQGPEFLIYFQGTGAADDSGLPNDRFFAVRPEGSVSTLKIQRTERGDSAVYLCASSLLPGDEQFFGPGTRLTVL.

The chain employs TRBV6-5 and TRBJ2-2, with D unclear. Between the trimmed V and J ends, which lost 4 bases and 7 bases, there was a span of 13 bases. The CDR3 is 14 residues long. Germline CDR1 reads MNHEY; CDR2 reads SVGAGI. The CDR3 reads CASSFDPLGGELFF. Written as DNA, the CDR3 is TGTGCCAGCAGTTTCGACCCTTTGGGCGGGGAGCTGTTTTTT.

At least ten counts were recorded for this clonotype. This chain joins TRBV28 and TRBJ2-1; D is unresolved. V dropped 8 bases and J dropped 2 bases, with 4 bases sitting between them. Germline V gene data show CDR1 as MDHEN and CDR2 as SYDVKM. This CDR3 spans 11 amino acids. The CDR3 nucleotides read TGTGCCAGCGGGGCCTACAATGAGCAGTTCTTC. Its translation: CASGAYNEQFF.

The chain combines TRBV20-1 with TRBJ2-2, with 8 nucleotides matching TRBD2. Germline V gene sequence: CDR1 DFQATT, CDR2 SNEGSKA (reference sequence). The CDR3 covers 17 residues. V trimming: 2 bases; J trimming: 7 bases; junction bases outside the gene matches: 15. The CDR3 protein is CSARSGGAGATNGELFF. For the CDR3, the DNA is TGCAGTGCTAGATCGGGGGGAGCGGGAGCTACAAACGGGGAGCTGTTTTTT.

This sequence joins TRBV5-1 and TRBJ1-4; possible D gene TRBD1, 5 bases. This CDR3 spans 15 amino acids. Trimming left V 4 bases short and J 7 bases short, with 17 bases between. The germline V gene encodes CDR1 SGHRS and CDR2 YFSETQ. The CDR3, as DNA: TGCGCCAGCAGCCATTCAAAGGGGCAAGGTGAAAAACTGTTTTTT. This translates into CASSHSKGQGEKLFF.

As regards this clonotype: At one boundary the junction diverges from the germline segment, which might be a read error. The rearrangement links TRBV7-7 to TRBJ2-7; 11 nucleotides line up with TRBD1. The CDR3 totals 15 residues. The germline gives CDR1 SSHAT, CDR2 FNYEAQ (reference sequence). The CDR3 here is CASSPGQGAFDEQYF. Here the CDR3 DNA reads TGTGCTAGCAGCCCCGGACAGGGGGCCTTCGACGAGCAGTACTTC.

This clonotype was recorded at least ten times. The V and J genes are TRBV20-1 and TRBJ2-1; D remains ambiguous. Per the germline V gene, CDR1 is DFQATT and CDR2 is SNEGSKA (reference sequence). Trimming shortened V by 3 bases and J by 4 bases, and 7 bases separated the two germline ends. There are 12 residues in the CDR3. The chain's CDR3 is CSASIGYNEQFF. The CDR3 bases are TGCAGTGCTAGTATCGGGTACAATGAGCAGTTCTTC.

In this sample, this clonotype turned up many times. This sequence joins TRBV15 and TRBJ2-5; D is unclear. The CDR3 spans 12 residues. Per germline, CDR1 LNHNV and CDR2 YYDKDF (reference sequence). Trimming took off 1 base at V and 3 bases at J, with 3 bases between the two ends. The CDR3 coding sequence is TGTGCCACCAGCAGAGGAGAAGAGACCCAGTACTTC. Encoded protein: CATSRGEETQYF.

This clonotype occurred many times. The chain couples TRBV7-9 to TRBJ2-1, with TRBD2 matching 11 bases. With V trimmed by 5 bases and J by 8 bases, 14 bases remained unmatched. The CDR3 is 17 amino acids. Germline CDR1 reads SEHNR; CDR2 reads FQNEAQ (reference sequence). CDR3 coding DNA: TGTGCCAGCAGCCTCCTAGCGGGAGGCCCTTTGGTGGATGAGCAGTTCTTC. Translation: CASSLLAGGPLVDEQFF.